These 31 T cell receptor beta chains share one sample of origin, sequenced in a study of cytomegalovirus exposure and HLA in healthy donors. Amplification used 60 Vbeta primers and 13 Jbeta primers. Measured with immunoSEQ multiplex PCR; TCRdb has only the in-frame clones, and not every one. The sample is made up of some 140,000 clones, and the top ten hold 1.5% to 1.8% of it. The sequenced material came from PBMCs. The receptors shown here come from a woman aged 40 to 49 in good health and CMV-seronegative.

The chain recombines TRBV6-1 with TRBJ1-4; 9 nucleotides line up with TRBD1. This CDR3 comprises 14 residues. V shed 7 bases and J 8 bases; nucleotides not matched to a gene: 8. CDR1 and CDR2 (germline): MNHNS, SASEGT. The CDR3 DNA reads as TGTGCCAGCAAGATGACAGGGGGGAGGGAAAAACTGTTTTTT. It encodes CASKMTGGREKLFF.

J is TRBJ1-1 and V is TRBV19; 7 bases map to TRBD1. V lost 3 bases to trimming and J lost 0 bases; unmatched junction nucleotides: 16. Germline assignment: CDR1 LNHDA and CDR2 SQIVND (reference sequence). The CDR3 totals 19 residues. The CDR3 DNA is TGTGCCAGTAGTATCTATTTTAGCGGGAGCAGGGGGTTGAACACTGAAGCTTTCTTT. It translates to CASSIYFSGSRGLNTEAFF. The full variable domain, rest sourced from reference TRBV19 and TRBJ1-1, is DGGITQSPKYLFRKEGQNVTLSCEQNLNHDAMYWYRQDPGQGLRLIYYSQIVNDFQKGDIAEGYSVSREKKESFPLTVTSAQKNPTAFYLCASSIYFSGSRGLNTEAFFGQGTRLTVV.

The gene calls are TRBV5-5 and TRBJ1-3; D unresolved. Trimming stripped 4 bases from V and 0 bases from J, with 11 bases between. The CDR3 spans 15 residues. Germline CDR1 reads SGHKS; CDR2 reads YYEKEE (reference sequence). The DNA for the CDR3 is TGTGCCAGCAGCGCCCAGGTCAGCTCTGGAAACACCATATATTTT. It encodes CASSAQVSSGNTIYF.

Of note for this clone: The sample holds other DNA sequences that translate to the same CDR3. This rearrangement joins TRBV5-1 to TRBJ2-5; D possibly corresponds to TRBD1 (5 bases). CDR1 SGHRS and CDR2 YFSETQ come from the germline V gene. V was shortened by 0 bases and J by 5 bases, with 5 bases between the two germline ends. The CDR3 loop spans 12 amino acids. CDR3 region: CASSLDRETQYF. CDR3 DNA: TGCGCCAGCAGCTTGGACAGGGAGACCCAGTACTTC.

The CDR3 coding sequence is TGCGCCAGCAGTCGATGGCTCCAGGATCCTTACAATGAGCAGTTCTTC. Its protein is CASSRWLQDPYNEQFF. The chain carries TRBV10-2 and TRBJ2-1, with D unclear. The CDR3 length is 16 residues. The germline V and J ends were trimmed by 5 bases and 4 bases, with 18 bases remaining between them. CDR1 and CDR2 (germline): WSHSY, SAAADI.

CDR3 bases: TGTGCCAGCAGTGAGTGGGGGGACACTGAAGCTTTCTTT. Its translation is CASSEWGDTEAFF. The genes are TRBV6-4 and TRBJ1-1; D perhaps matches TRBD1 (5 bases). This CDR3 has 13 residues. V was shortened by 3 bases and J by 3 bases, with 8 bases between the two germline ends. CDR1 is MRHNA, CDR2 SNTAGT, per germline.

The chain is built from TRBV6-1 and TRBJ1-3, with D unresolved. The CDR3 loop spans 16 amino acids. CDR1 and CDR2 (germline): MNHNS, SASEGT. V was trimmed by 4 bases and J by 0 bases, leaving 13 bases between them. DNA of the CDR3: TGTGCCAGCAGTGTCCCGGCGGAATTCTCTGGAAACACCATATATTTT. Residues: CASSVPAEFSGNTIYF.

The V call is TRBV6-6, the J call TRBJ2-7, with 11 bases lining up with TRBD1. Looked up from germline, CDR1 is MNHNY and CDR2 is SVGAGI (reference sequence). The ends lost 6 bases at V and 3 bases at J; junction bases unmatched: 7. This CDR3 spans 15 amino acids. The CDR3 coding sequence is TGTGCCAGCAGCTTAGGGACAGGGGGTTACTACGAGCAGTACTTC. Its translation: CASSLGTGGYYEQYF.

The chain combines TRBV28 with TRBJ1-1, with D tentatively TRBD1 (6 bases). V gave up 9 bases and J gave up 3 bases, with 14 bases separating them. CDR1 is MDHEN, CDR2 SYDVKM, per germline. This CDR3 has 13 amino acids. For the CDR3, the DNA is TGTGCCAGTAGGAACAGGGCATACACTGAAGCTTTCTTT. Its protein is CASRNRAYTEAFF.

V usage is TRBV7-6 and J usage is TRBJ1-3, with a weak D call TRBD1 (5 bases). This CDR3 comprises 19 residues. CDR1 is SGHVS, CDR2 FNYEAQ, per germline. V lost 5 bases and J 2 bases, leaving 25 bases between the germline ends. The CDR3 region has the DNA TGTGCCAGCAGCCAATACATGGCGGCAGGGCAATACCCTGGAAACACCATATATTTT. It translates to CASSQYMAAGQYPGNTIYF. Full variable domain (outside the CDR3, taken from reference TRBV7-6 and TRBJ1-3): GAGVSQSPRYKVTKRGQDVALRCDPISGHVSLYWYRQALGQGPEFLTYFNYEAQQDKSGLPNDRFSAERPEGSISTLTIQRTEQRDSAMYRCASSQYMAAGQYPGNTIYFGEGSWLTVV.

The CDR3 loop reads CASSSTSGGTNEQFF. CDR3 nucleotides: TGCGCCAGCAGCTCCACTAGCGGGGGGACCAATGAGCAGTTCTTC. The chain carries TRBV5-1 and TRBJ2-1; the match to TRBD2 covers 12 bases. The CDR3 totals 15 residues. The germline V gene has CDR1 SGHRS and CDR2 YFSETQ. V lost 3 bases, J lost 6 bases, and 4 bases stayed unmatched.

J is TRBJ1-6 and V is TRBV11-3, with TRBD1 matching over 8 bases. This CDR3 has 16 residues. V trimming: 5 bases; J trimming: 7 bases; junction bases outside the gene matches: 10. Germline V gene sequence: CDR1 SGHNT, CDR2 YENEEA. The CDR3 region is CASSPRTGNANSPLHF. The CDR3 nucleotides are TGTGCCAGCAGCCCTCGGACAGGGAACGCGAATTCACCCCTCCACTTT.

The chain joins TRBV5-1 to TRBJ1-5; TRBD1 matches at 9 bases. With V trimmed by 2 bases and J by 4 bases, 1 base remained unmatched. The V gene's germline CDR1 is SGHRS and CDR2 YFSETQ. There are 14 residues in the CDR3. The CDR3 reads CASSFGTGNQPQHF. The CDR3 DNA reads TGCGCCAGCAGCTTTGGGACAGGGAATCAGCCCCAGCATTTT. Variable domain in full (rest from reference TRBV5-1 and TRBJ1-5): KAGVTQTPRYLIKTRGQQVTLSCSPISGHRSVSWYQQTPGQGLQFLFEYFSETQRNKGNFPGRFSGRQFSNSRSEMNVSTLELGDSALYLCASSFGTGNQPQHFGDGTRLSIL.

V is TRBV19 and J is TRBJ2-7, with 10 bases fitting TRBD2. This CDR3 is built from 13 residues. J lost 6 bases, V lost 6 bases, and 5 bases had no gene match. Germline V gene data show CDR1 as LNHDA and CDR2 as SQIVND (reference sequence). In nucleotides, the CDR3 is TGTGCCAGTAGGGCTAGCGGGGGTAGCGAGCAGTACTTC. Residues: CASRASGGSEQYF. Filled out from reference TRBV19 and TRBJ2-7, the complete variable domain reads DGGITQSPKYLFRKEGQNVTLSCEQNLNHDAMYWYRQDPGQGLRLIYYSQIVNDFQKGDIAEGYSVSREKKESFPLTVTSAQKNPTAFYLCASRASGGSEQYFGPGTRLTVT.

The CDR3 loop reads CASSSLARDRDSNQPQHF. The CDR3 DNA follows: TGTGCCAGCAGCTCACTGGCCCGGGACAGGGATAGCAATCAGCCCCAGCATTTT. This chain joins TRBV28 and TRBJ1-5; TRBD1 agrees at 9 bases. Germline V CDR1 and CDR2: MDHEN, SYDVKM. The CDR3 loop spans 18 amino acids. Losses at the gene ends were 6 bases for V and 0 bases for J; bases not matched to a gene: 12.

This rearrangement joins TRBV9 to TRBJ1-1; a possible D gene is TRBD1 (6 bases). Germline loops: CDR1 SGDLS, CDR2 YYNGEE. Trimming cost V 3 bases and J 9 bases, with 12 bases left between them. The CDR3 runs 12 residues. DNA for the CDR3: TGTGCCAGCAGCGCGGACAGCCTCAAAGCTTTCTTT. Encoded protein: CASSADSLKAFF.

On this clone itself: One end of the junction varies from germline; a read error may be responsible. The V and J genes are TRBV7-7 and TRBJ2-1; 7 bases match TRBD2. The CDR3 is made up of 12 amino acids. CDR1 SSHAT and CDR2 FNYEAQ come from the germline V gene (reference sequence). CDR3 protein: CASSPQGGDYFF. The CDR3 DNA follows: TGTGCTAGCAGCCCCCAGGGTGGGGACTATTTCTTC.

The chain recombines TRBV7-3 with TRBJ2-3, with D perhaps TRBD2 (6 bases). This CDR3 spans 14 amino acids. The V end was cut by 5 bases, the J end by 0 bases, with 9 bases between. Germline V gene data show CDR1 as SGHTA and CDR2 as FQGTGA. CDR3: CASSLGTSTDTQYF. CDR3 sequence (DNA): TGTGCCAGCAGCCTAGGGACTAGCACAGATACGCAGTATTTT.

V is TRBV5-1 and J is TRBJ2-5; D call uncertain. Trimming removed 1 base from V and 5 bases from J, with 18 bases in between. Germline V gene data show CDR1 as SGHRS and CDR2 as YFSETQ. The CDR3 is made up of 16 amino acids. CDR3 loop: CASSLIPGSSVETQYF. CDR3 nucleotides: TGCGCCAGCAGCTTGATACCCGGGTCGAGCGTGGAGACCCAGTACTTC. The entire variable domain, with the rest obtained from reference TRBV5-1 and TRBJ2-5, is as follows: KAGVTQTPRYLIKTRGQQVTLSCSPISGHRSVSWYQQTPGQGLQFLFEYFSETQRNKGNFPGRFSGRQFSNSRSEMNVSTLELGDSALYLCASSLIPGSSVETQYFGPGTRLLVL.

The chain joins TRBV21-1 to TRBJ1-5. TRBV21-1 represents a pseudogene. The CDR3 runs to 12 residues. The CDR3 sequence is CDGEWSNQPQHF. The CDR3 DNA reads TGCGACGGGGAGTGGAGCAATCAGCCCCAGCATTTT.

The genes are TRBV15 and TRBJ2-5; unclear D gene. This CDR3 is built from 15 residues. Germline assignment: CDR1 LNHNV and CDR2 YYDKDF (reference sequence). Trimming stripped 0 bases from V and 2 bases from J, with 10 bases between. CDR3 protein: CATSRDAIPQETQYF. In DNA, the CDR3 is TGTGCCACCAGCAGAGACGCGATTCCTCAAGAGACCCAGTACTTC.

CDR3 loop: CASSLVGGSMYGYTF. As DNA, the CDR3 is TGTGCCAGCAGCTTGGTGGGCGGGTCTATGTATGGCTACACCTTC. The rearrangement joins TRBV5-4 to TRBJ1-2; D gene ambiguous. Germline values: CDR1 SGHNT, CDR2 YYREEE (reference sequence). Trimming stripped 0 bases from V and 5 bases from J, with 14 bases between. This CDR3 has 15 amino acids.

The V call is TRBV7-2, the J call TRBJ1-5; perhaps TRBD1 as D (5 bases). This CDR3 spans 16 amino acids. CDR1 and CDR2 from the germline V gene are SGHTA and FQGNSA. Trimming stripped 2 bases from V and 5 bases from J, with 16 bases between. CDR3 in DNA: TGTGCCAGCAGCTTAACCCCGACAGATTTCTATCAGCCCCAGCATTTT. Translating it yields CASSLTPTDFYQPQHF.

V and J are TRBV5-4 and TRBJ2-3; 10 bases are a match to TRBD2. Germline trimming cut 1 base from V and 9 bases from J; bases unmatched to any gene: 11. Germline V gene data show CDR1 as SGHNT and CDR2 as YYREEE (reference sequence). This CDR3 is built from 16 residues. CDR3 bases: TGTGCCAGCAGCTTGAAGCTAGCGGGGGACACAGGCACGCAGTATTTT. Encoded protein: CASSLKLAGDTGTQYF.

The chain combines TRBV6-6 with TRBJ2-1, with TRBD1 matching over 10 bases. Germline CDR1 MNHNY, CDR2 SVGAGI (reference sequence). This CDR3 is built from 14 residues. J was trimmed by 3 bases and V by 10 bases; bases with no gene match: 6. CDR3 region: CATTGTGVYNEQFF. For the CDR3, the DNA is TGTGCCACCACCGGGACAGGGGTCTACAATGAGCAGTTCTTC.

The chain employs TRBV9 and TRBJ2-1; D may be TRBD2 (5 bases). CDR3 length equals 16 residues. In germline, CDR1 is SGDLS, CDR2 YYNGEE. With 0 bases removed from V and 2 bases from J, the gap between germline ends came to 12 bases. The DNA for the CDR3 is TGTGCCAGCAGCGTAGGACTGGGGAGCCCCTACAATGAGCAGTTCTTC. It is translated as CASSVGLGSPYNEQFF.

The chain has TRBV20-1 and TRBJ2-7; D not certain. The germline V gene has CDR1 DFQATT and CDR2 SNEGSKA (reference sequence). Trimming stripped 3 bases from V and 4 bases from J, with 7 bases between. CDR3 size: 11 residues. The CDR3 sequence is CSASILYEQYF. The CDR3 bases are TGCAGTGCTAGTATCCTGTACGAGCAGTACTTC.

The CDR3 loop reads CASSPLSSYEQYF. As DNA, the CDR3 is TGTGCCAGCTCACCACTCAGCTCCTACGAGCAGTACTTC. The V and J genes are TRBV18 and TRBJ2-7; D is ambiguous. The length of the CDR3 is 13 residues. Germline CDR1 reads KGHSH; CDR2 reads LQKENI. V was cut by 1 base and J by 0 bases, with 4 bases left in between.

The CDR3 is CASSISTALAKNIQYF. For the CDR3, the DNA is TGTGCCAGTAGTATTTCCACAGCACTAGCCAAAAACATTCAGTACTTC. This chain uses TRBV19 with TRBJ2-4; D is uncertain. The CDR3 runs 16 residues. Per germline, CDR1 LNHDA and CDR2 SQIVND (reference sequence). The V end lost 3 bases, the J end lost 0 bases, and 12 bases lay between the germline ends.

Turning to this clone: The same CDR3 is also encoded by other DNA sequences in this sample. The rearrangement uses TRBV9 and TRBJ1-1; 7 positions match TRBD1. In germline, CDR1 is SGDLS, CDR2 YYNGEE. The V and J ends lost 5 bases and 0 bases, in that order; junction bases with no gene match: 7. The length of the CDR3 is 15 residues. CDR3 amino acids: CASSVTTGVNTEAFF. Written as DNA, the CDR3 is TGTGCCAGCAGTGTCACTACAGGGGTGAACACTGAAGCTTTCTTT.

The rearrangement joins TRBV18 to TRBJ2-3; D remains ambiguous. V dropped 0 bases and J dropped 7 bases, with 14 bases sitting between them. From germline, CDR1 is KGHSH and CDR2 LQKENI. There are 15 residues in the CDR3. CDR3 amino acids: CASSPPTSLGHTQYF. The CDR3 coding sequence is TGTGCCAGCTCACCACCGACCTCTCTTGGGCATACGCAGTATTTT. The entire variable domain, with the rest obtained from reference TRBV18 and TRBJ2-3, is as follows: NAGVMQNPRHLVRRRGQEARLRCSPMKGHSHVYWYRQLPEEGLKFMVYLQKENIIDESGMPKERFSAEFPKEGPSILRIQQVVRGDSAAYFCASSPPTSLGHTQYFGPGTRLTVL.